This is a list of T cell receptor beta chains from one sample in a study of identical twins. One entry per CDR3 protein results from TCRdb running MiXCR on the 5' RACE reads. The repertoire holds roughly 500,000 distinct CDR3 sequences, with 22% as singletons. This sample also appeared in a second study, on T cells expressing NK-cell markers.

Sequencing was carried out using CD4+ T cells sorted from blood. Receptors were obtained from a woman aged 18-29 years in good health. The CDR3 runs from the conserved cysteine through the conserved F or W. A D gene is named only where the DNA matches it firmly. Some rows mark clone size as missing; the rest say once, few, many or name a class of expanded clone.

TRBJ1-6 | few | TRBV12-3/TRBV12-4 | - | TGTGCCAGCAGTTTATGGAGAGATAATTCACCCCTCCACTTT | CASSLWRDNSPLHF
TRBJ1-3 | - | TRBV29-1 | - | TGCAGCGTTGTTTCGCCTTCTGGAAACACCATATATTTC | CSVVSPSGNTIYF
TRBJ1-3 | - | TRBV18 | - | TGTGCCAGCTCCGGGACGATCCTCTCTGGAAACACCATATATTTT | CASSGTILSGNTIYF
TRBJ2-6 | few | TRBV6-5 | TRBD1 | TGTGCCAGCAGTTCGCACCGGGACAGGGGGCCCTCTGGGGCCAACGTCCTGACTTTC | CASSSHRDRGPSGANVLTF
TRBJ2-3 | few | TRBV11-2 | TRBD2 | TGTGCCAGCACCTCAGCGGGGGGGAGCACAGATACGCAGTATTTT | CASTSAGGSTDTQYF
TRBJ2-2 | few | TRBV6-1 | TRBD1 | TGTGCCAGCAGTCCACAGGGGAAGGGGGCCGGGGAGCTGTTTTTT | CASSPQGKGAGELFF
TRBJ1-1 | - | TRBV4-2 | - | TGTGCCAGCAGCCAAGAGAGAGGGGTTAAGCAGGAAGCTTTCTTT | CASSQERGVKQEAFF
TRBJ1-1 | - | TRBV7-2 | - | TGTGCCAGCAGCTTAGTGGCAGGAATAATGAACACTGAAGCTTTCTTT | CASSLVAGIMNTEAFF
TRBJ1-2 | few | TRBV12-3/TRBV12-4 | TRBD1 | TGTGCCAGCAACCCGGACAGGGGAAGCTATGGCTACACCTTC | CASNPDRGSYGYTF
TRBJ2-3 | - | TRBV5-1 | - | TGCGCCAGCAGCTTGGTCCCGTCAGATACGCAGTATTTT | CASSLVPSDTQYF
TRBJ1-5 | - | TRBV20-1 | - | TGCAGTGCTAGGGTCAGCAATCAGCCCCAGCATTTT | CSARVSNQPQHF
TRBJ2-7 | - | TRBV5-1 | - | TGCGCCAGCGGCACTTCAGACTACGAGCAGTACTTC | CASGTSDYEQYF
TRBJ2-1 | few | TRBV15 | - | TGTGCCACCAGCAGAGATCTCTGGAGCGGTGAGCAGTTCTTC | CATSRDLWSGEQFF
TRBJ2-7 | few | TRBV7-2 | - | TGTGCCAGCAGCCCCCACAGAAGCGGCTACGAGCAGTACTTC | CASSPHRSGYEQYF
TRBJ2-1 | - | TRBV6-2/TRBV6-3 | - | TGTGCCAGCAGGCTGGACCTCTACAATGAGCAGTTCTTC | CASRLDLYNEQFF
TRBJ1-4 | - | TRBV20-1 | - | TGCAGTGCTAGAGCACAGGTGGTTGAAAAACTGTTTTTT | CSARAQVVEKLFF
TRBJ1-2 | - | TRBV30 | - | TGTGCCTGGAGCGCTCTAGGGGGGAGAGGCTACACCTTC | CAWSALGGRGYTF
TRBJ2-7 | - | TRBV18 | TRBD2 | TGTGCCAGCTCACCCCCCGGGACTAGCTACGAGCAGTACTTC | CASSPPGTSYEQYF
TRBJ1-2 | - | TRBV4-1 | - | TGCGCCAGCAGCCAAGTTGAGGGGGGATACGCCTATGGCTACACCTTC | CASSQVEGGYAYGYTF
TRBJ2-3 | - | TRBV12-3/TRBV12-4 | TRBD2 | TGTGCCAGCAGCCTAGCGGGAGACCTCACAGATACGCAGTATTTT | CASSLAGDLTDTQYF
TRBJ2-1 | few | TRBV27 | TRBD2 | TGTGCCAGCACAGCGGGGGTAGGAATCAATGAGCAGTTCTTC | CASTAGVGINEQFF
TRBJ2-5 | - | TRBV20-1 | TRBD2 | TGCAGTGCACAGACTAGCGGGAGCTTGGAGACCCAGTACTTC | CSAQTSGSLETQYF
TRBJ1-1 | few | TRBV6-1 | - | TGTGCCAGCAGTGAAAGGTGGCAGGCGGACACTGAAGCTTTCTTT | CASSERWQADTEAFF
TRBJ1-1 | - | TRBV7-2 | - | TGTGCCAGCAGCCCGAGACGGGGGAGGACTGAAGCTTTCTTT | CASSPRRGRTEAFF
TRBJ2-2 | - | TRBV7-9 | TRBD1 | TGTGCCAGCAGCTCGCAGGGGGCAGCAGGGGCCGGGGAGCTGTTTTTT | CASSSQGAAGAGELFF
TRBJ1-2 | - | TRBV20-1 | TRBD1 | TGCAGTGCGCACAGGGGTTATGGCTACACCTTC | CSAHRGYGYTF
TRBJ2-5 | - | TRBV24-1 | - | TGTGCCACCAGTTCAAGCGGCCAAGAGACCCAGTACTTC | CATSSSGQETQYF